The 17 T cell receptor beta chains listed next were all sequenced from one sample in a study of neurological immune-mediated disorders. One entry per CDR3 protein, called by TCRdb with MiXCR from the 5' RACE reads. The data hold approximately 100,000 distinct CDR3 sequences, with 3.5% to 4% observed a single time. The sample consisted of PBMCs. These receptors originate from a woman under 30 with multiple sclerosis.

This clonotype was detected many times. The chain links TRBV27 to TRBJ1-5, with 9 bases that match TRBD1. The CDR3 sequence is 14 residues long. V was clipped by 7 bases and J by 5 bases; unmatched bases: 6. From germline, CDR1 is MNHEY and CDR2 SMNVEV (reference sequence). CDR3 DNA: TGTGCCAGCAAAGCCGGACAGGGGTATCAGCCCCAGCATTTT. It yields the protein CASKAGQGYQPQHF.

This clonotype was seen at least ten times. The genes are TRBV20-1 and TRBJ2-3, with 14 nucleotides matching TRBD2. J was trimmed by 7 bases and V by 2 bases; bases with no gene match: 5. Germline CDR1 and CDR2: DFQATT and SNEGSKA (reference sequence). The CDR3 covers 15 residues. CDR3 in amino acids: CSARRLAGGPHTQYF. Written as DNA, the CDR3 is TGCAGTGCTAGACGACTAGCGGGAGGGCCACATACGCAGTATTTT.

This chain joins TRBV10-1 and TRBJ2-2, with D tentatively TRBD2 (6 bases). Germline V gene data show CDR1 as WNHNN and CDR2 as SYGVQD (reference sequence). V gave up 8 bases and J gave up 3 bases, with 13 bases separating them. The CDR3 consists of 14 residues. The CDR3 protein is CASRPGEYTGELFF. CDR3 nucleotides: TGCGCCAGCCGTCCGGGGGAATACACCGGGGAGCTGTTTTTT.

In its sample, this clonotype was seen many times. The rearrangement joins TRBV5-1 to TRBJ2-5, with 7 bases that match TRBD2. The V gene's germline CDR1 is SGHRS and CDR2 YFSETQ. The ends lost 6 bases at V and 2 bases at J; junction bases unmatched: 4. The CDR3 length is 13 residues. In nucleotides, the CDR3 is TGCGCCAGCACAGGCGGGGGACAAGAGACCCAGTACTTC. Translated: CASTGGGQETQYF.

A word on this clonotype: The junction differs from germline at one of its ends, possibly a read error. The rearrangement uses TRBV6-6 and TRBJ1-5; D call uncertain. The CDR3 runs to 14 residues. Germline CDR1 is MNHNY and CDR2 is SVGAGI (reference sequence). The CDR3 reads CASSQPIWDKTQNF. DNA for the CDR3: TGTGCCAGCAGCCAACCCATATGGGATAAGACCCAGAATTTT.

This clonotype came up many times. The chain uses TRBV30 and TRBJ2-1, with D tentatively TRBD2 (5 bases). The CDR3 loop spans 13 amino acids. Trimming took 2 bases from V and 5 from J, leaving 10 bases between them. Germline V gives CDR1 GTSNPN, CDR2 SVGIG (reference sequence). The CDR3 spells CAWSHFGNNEQFF. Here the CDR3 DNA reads TGTGCCTGGAGTCACTTCGGGAACAATGAGCAGTTCTTC.

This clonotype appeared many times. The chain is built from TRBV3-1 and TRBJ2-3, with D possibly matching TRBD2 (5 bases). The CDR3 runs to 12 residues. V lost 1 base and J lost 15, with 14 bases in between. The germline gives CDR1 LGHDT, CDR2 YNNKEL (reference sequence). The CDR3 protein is CASSQAGFLRYF. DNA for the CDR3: TGTGCCAGCAGCCAAGCGGGGTTTTTAAGATATTTT.

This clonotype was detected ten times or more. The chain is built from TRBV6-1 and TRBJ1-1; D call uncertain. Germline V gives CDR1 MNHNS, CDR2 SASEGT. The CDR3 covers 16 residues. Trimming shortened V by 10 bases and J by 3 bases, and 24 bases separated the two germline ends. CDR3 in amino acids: CATRTRRVGTDTEAFF. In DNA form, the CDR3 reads TGTGCCACCAGGACTAGACGGGTCGGAACGGACACTGAAGCTTTCTTT.

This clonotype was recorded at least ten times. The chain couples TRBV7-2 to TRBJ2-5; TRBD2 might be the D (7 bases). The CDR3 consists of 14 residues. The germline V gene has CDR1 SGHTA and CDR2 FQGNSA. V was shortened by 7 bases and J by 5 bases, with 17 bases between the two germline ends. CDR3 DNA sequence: TGTGCCAGCACCCAATGGGGGGGCCAGGAGACCCAGTACTTC. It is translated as CASTQWGGQETQYF.

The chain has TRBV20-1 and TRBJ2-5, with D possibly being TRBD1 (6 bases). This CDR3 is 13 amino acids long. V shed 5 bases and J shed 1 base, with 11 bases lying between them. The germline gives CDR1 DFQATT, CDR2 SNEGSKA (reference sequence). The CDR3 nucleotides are TGCAGTGCTGCCAAGGACAGCCAAGAGACCCAGTACTTC. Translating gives CSAAKDSQETQYF.

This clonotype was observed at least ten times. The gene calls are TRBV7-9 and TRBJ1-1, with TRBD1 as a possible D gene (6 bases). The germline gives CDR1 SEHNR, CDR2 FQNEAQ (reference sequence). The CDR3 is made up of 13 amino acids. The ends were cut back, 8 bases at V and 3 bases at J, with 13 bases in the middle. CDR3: CASGGQRHTEAFF. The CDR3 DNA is TGTGCCAGCGGGGGGCAAAGGCACACTGAAGCTTTCTTT.

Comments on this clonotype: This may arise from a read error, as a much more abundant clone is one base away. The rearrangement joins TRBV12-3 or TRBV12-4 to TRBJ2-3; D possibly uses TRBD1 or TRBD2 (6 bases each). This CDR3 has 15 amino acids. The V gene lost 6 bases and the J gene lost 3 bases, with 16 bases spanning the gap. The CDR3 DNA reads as TGTGCCAGCAGGGTGGGGGGCAGAGCGACAGATACGCAGTATTTT. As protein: CASRVGGRATDTQYF.

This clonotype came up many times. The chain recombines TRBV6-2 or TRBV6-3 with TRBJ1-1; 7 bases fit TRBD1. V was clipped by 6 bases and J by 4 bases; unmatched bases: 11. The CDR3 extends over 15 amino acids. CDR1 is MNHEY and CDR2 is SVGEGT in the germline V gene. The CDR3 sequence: CASSSIQGTGTEAFF. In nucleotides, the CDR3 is TGTGCCAGCAGCTCCATACAGGGGACGGGCACTGAAGCTTTCTTT.

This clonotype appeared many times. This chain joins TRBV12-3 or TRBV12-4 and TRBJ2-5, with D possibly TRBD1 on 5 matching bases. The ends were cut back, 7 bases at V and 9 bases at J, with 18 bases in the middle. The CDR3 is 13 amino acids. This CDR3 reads CASTLGVQFAQYF. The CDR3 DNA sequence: TGTGCCAGCACCCTAGGGGTCCAGTTCGCCCAGTACTTC.

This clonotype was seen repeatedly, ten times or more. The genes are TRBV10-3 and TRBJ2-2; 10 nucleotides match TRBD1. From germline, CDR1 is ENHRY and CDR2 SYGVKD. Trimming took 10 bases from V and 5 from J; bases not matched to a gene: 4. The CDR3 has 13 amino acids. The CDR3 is CATGTGETGELFF. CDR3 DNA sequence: TGTGCCACAGGGACAGGGGAGACCGGGGAGCTGTTTTTT.

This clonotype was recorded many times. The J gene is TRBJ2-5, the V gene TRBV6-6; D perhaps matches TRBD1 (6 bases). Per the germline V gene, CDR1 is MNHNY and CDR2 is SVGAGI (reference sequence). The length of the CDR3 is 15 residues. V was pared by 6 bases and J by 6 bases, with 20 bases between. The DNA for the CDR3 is TGTGCCAGCAGGAAACAGGGAGAACAGGGAAAGACCCAGTACTTC. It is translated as CASRKQGEQGKTQYF.

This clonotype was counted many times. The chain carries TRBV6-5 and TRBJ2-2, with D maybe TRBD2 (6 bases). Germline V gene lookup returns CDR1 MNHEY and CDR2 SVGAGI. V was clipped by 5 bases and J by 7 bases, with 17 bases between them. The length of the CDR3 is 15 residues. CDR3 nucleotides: TGTGCCAGCAGTGATCTTTACGGGACTCTCGGGGAGCTGTTTTTT. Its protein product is CASSDLYGTLGELFF.